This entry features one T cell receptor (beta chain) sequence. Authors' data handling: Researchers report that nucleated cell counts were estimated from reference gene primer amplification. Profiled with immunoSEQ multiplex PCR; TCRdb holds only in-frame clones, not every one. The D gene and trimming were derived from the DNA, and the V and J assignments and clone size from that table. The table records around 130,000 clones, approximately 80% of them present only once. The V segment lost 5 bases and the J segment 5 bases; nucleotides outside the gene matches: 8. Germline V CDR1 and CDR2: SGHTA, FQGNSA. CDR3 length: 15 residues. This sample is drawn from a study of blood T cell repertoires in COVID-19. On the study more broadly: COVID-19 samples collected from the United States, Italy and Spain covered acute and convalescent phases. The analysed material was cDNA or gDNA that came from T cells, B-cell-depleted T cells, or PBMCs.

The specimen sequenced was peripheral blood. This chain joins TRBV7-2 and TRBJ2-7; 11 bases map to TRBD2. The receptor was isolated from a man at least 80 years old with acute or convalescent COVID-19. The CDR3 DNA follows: TGTGCCAGCAGCCAGGAGACTAGCGGGGCCAACGAGCAGTACTTC. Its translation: CASSQETSGANEQYF.